One sample yielded the 2 T cell receptor beta chains listed below, sequenced in a study of T cell responses to AZD1222 COVID-19 vaccine. Here immunoSEQ multiplex PCR was the method, and the copy in TCRdb shows in-frame clones only, minus some. The data show 90,000 to 130,000 clones, around 90% seen once. Sample: peripheral blood, taken 28 days after the second AZD1222 dose. Receptors originate from an adult who received the AZD1222 COVID-19 vaccine.

The V and J genes are TRBV19 and TRBJ1-3; D gene unclear. CDR1 and CDR2 (germline): LNHDA, SQIVND (reference sequence). The CDR3 extends over 14 amino acids. The ends were cut back, 6 bases at V and 0 bases at J, with 9 bases in the middle. CDR3 loop: CASREQISGNTIYF. The CDR3 nucleotides are TGTGCCAGTAGGGAACAGATCTCTGGAAACACCATATATTTT.

The rearrangement joins TRBV19 to TRBJ1-5; TRBD1 aligns across 8 bases. The length of the CDR3 is 13 residues. CDR1 and CDR2 (germline): LNHDA, SQIVND (reference sequence). After removal of 10 bases from V and 4 bases from J, the junction contained 6 bases not matched to a gene. CDR3 amino acids: CATGQEPNQPQHF. The CDR3 DNA reads as TGTGCCACGGGACAGGAACCTAATCAGCCCCAGCATTTT.